Detailed here is one T cell receptor beta chain. The V gene's germline CDR1 is MNHNY and CDR2 SVGAGI (reference sequence). Between the trimmed V and J ends, which lost 6 bases and 2 bases, there was a span of 23 bases. The CDR3 totals 18 residues. This specimen belongs to a study of blood T cell repertoires in COVID-19. The wider study: Samples taken during acute and convalescent COVID-19 were collected in the United States, Italy and Spain.

Sequenced by immunoSEQ multiplex PCR; TCRdb stores in-frame clones only, minus some. The sample lists 100,000 to 150,000 clones, 81% occurring once. V usage is TRBV6-6 and J usage is TRBJ2-1, with D possibly matching TRBD1 (6 bases). This clonotype was obtained from a woman aged 45 to 65 with acute or convalescent COVID-19. Sample: peripheral blood. The DNA for the CDR3 is TGTGCCAGCAGCCGAAATTTCCCGGCGACAGGAGCCTACAATGAGCAGTTCTTC. This translates into CASSRNFPATGAYNEQFF.